A selection of T cell receptor beta chains follows, all from one sample in a study of control samples from healthy donors and cancer patients. The method was immunoSEQ multiplex PCR; TCRdb's version includes in-frame clones alone and lacks a portion of them. The profile shows 150,000 to 200,000 clones, around 91% of them singletons. Material: blood. These receptors all stem from a woman between 25 and 40 years old in good health. Both conserved end residues are part of each CDR3. A D gene is named only where the DNA matches it firmly. Part of the rows lack a size; the others show once, few, many or a class for expanded clones.

cdr3_aa cdr3_nt v_call d_call clone_size j_call
CASSEAGAGNTEAFF TGTGCCAGCAGTGAAGCGGGGGCAGGGAACACTGAAGCTTTCTTT TRBV6-1 - - TRBJ1-1
CASSPRTVTYEQYF TGTGCCAGCAGCCCCCGGACAGTAACCTACGAGCAGTACTTC TRBV3-1/TRBV3-2 - few TRBJ2-7
CASRTSGKTQYF TGTGCCAGCAGAACTAGCGGGAAGACGCAGTATTTT TRBV7-2 TRBD2 - TRBJ2-3
CASSYDVNTEAFF TGTGCCAGCAGTTATGACGTGAACACTGAAGCTTTCTTT TRBV6-2/TRBV6-3 - - TRBJ1-1
CASTTRPNQPQHF TGTGCCAGCACCACCCGACCCAATCAGCCCCAGCATTTT TRBV27 - - TRBJ1-5
CASRDNTYEQYF TGTGCCAGCCGGGACAACACCTACGAGCAGTACTTC TRBV28 - - TRBJ2-7
CASSQEWTSGNTGELFF TGTGCCAGCAGCCAAGAATGGACTAGCGGGAACACCGGGGAGCTGTTTTTT TRBV3-1/TRBV3-2 TRBD2 - TRBJ2-2
CASSLGQNTEAFF TGTGCCAGCAGCTTAGGGCAGAACACTGAAGCTTTCTTT TRBV7-9 - - TRBJ1-1
CASSENRGVDTQYF TGTGCCAGCAGTGAGAACAGGGGGGTTGATACGCAGTATTTT TRBV2 TRBD1 - TRBJ2-3
CASSIGTASTDTQYF TGTGCCAGTAGTATAGGAACGGCTAGCACAGATACGCAGTATTTT TRBV19 - - TRBJ2-3
CASSRDYSGNTIYF TGTGCCAGCAGTCGAGACTACTCTGGAAACACCATATATTTT TRBV27 - - TRBJ1-3
CASSQGLAGGAETQYF TGCGCCAGCAGCCAAGGACTAGCGGGAGGAGCGGAGACCCAGTACTTC TRBV4-3 TRBD2 - TRBJ2-5
CASSLPSGAIQETQYF TGTGCCAGCAGCTTACCTAGCGGGGCTATCCAAGAGACCCAGTACTTC TRBV7-3 TRBD2 few TRBJ2-5
CASSTGGANEKLFF TGTGCCAGTAGTACAGGGGGCGCGAATGAAAAACTGTTTTTT TRBV19 TRBD1 - TRBJ1-4
CASSFAGQYNEQFF TGTGCCAGCAGCTTCGCGGGACAGTACAATGAGCAGTTCTTC TRBV7-6 - - TRBJ2-1
CSVKRNTEAFF TGCAGTGTTAAGAGGAACACTGAAGCTTTCTTT TRBV20-1 - - TRBJ1-1
CAWSGGAQPQHF TGTGCCTGGAGTGGGGGGGCACAGCCCCAGCATTTT TRBV30 - - TRBJ1-5
CASSVQGQGSTGELFF TGTGCCAGTAGTGTACAGGGACAGGGGAGCACCGGGGAGCTGTTTTTT TRBV19 TRBD1 - TRBJ2-2
CASSRYTGELFF TGTGCCAGTAGTAGGTACACCGGGGAGCTGTTTTTT TRBV19 - - TRBJ2-2
CASSDRDRGRNEQFF TGTGCCAGCAGTGACCGGGACAGGGGGCGCAATGAGCAGTTCTTC TRBV28 TRBD1 - TRBJ2-1
CASSLGQADTEAFF TGTGCCAGCAGCTTGGGGCAGGCCGATACTGAAGCTTTCTTT TRBV5-5 - once TRBJ1-1
CASTASSGNTIYF TGTGCCAGCACAGCGAGCTCTGGAAACACCATATATTTT TRBV25-1 - - TRBJ1-3
CASSRLLQGGGYTF TGTGCCAGCAGCCGACTTCTACAGGGAGGGGGCTACACCTTC TRBV3-1/TRBV3-2 - - TRBJ1-2
CASSLLTGSSGNTIYF TGTGCCAGCAGCTTACTTACAGGGAGCTCTGGAAACACCATATATTTT TRBV7-2 - - TRBJ1-3
CASSLDSYNSPLHF TGTGCCAGCAGCTTGGACTCCTATAATTCACCCCTCCACTTT TRBV5-6 - - TRBJ1-6
CASSTSTEQYF - TRBV27 - - TRBJ2-7
CASSLGTTNYGYTF TGTGCCAGCAGCTTAGGGACAACTAACTATGGCTACACCTTC TRBV7-2 - - TRBJ1-2
CASSLYDTQYF TGTGCCAGCAGTTTATATGATACGCAGTATTTT TRBV27 - once TRBJ2-3
CASSYRALSSYNEQFF TGTGCCAGCAGTTACCGAGCGTTAAGCTCCTACAATGAGCAGTTCTTC TRBV6-5 - - TRBJ2-1
CASSWTGRNSPLHF TGCGCCAGCAGCTGGACAGGGCGGAATTCACCCCTCCACTTT TRBV5-1 TRBD1 once TRBJ1-6
CASSSTGSTDTQYF TGTGCCAGCAGCTCCACCGGTAGCACAGATACGCAGTATTTT TRBV7-9 - - TRBJ2-3
CASKPTGIAKNIQYF TGTGCCAGCAAACCGACAGGGATAGCCAAAAACATTCAGTACTTC TRBV11-2 TRBD1 - TRBJ2-4
CASSLRPSGNTIYF TGTGCCAGCAGCTTAAGGCCCTCTGGAAACACCATATATTTT TRBV7-3 - - TRBJ1-3
CARGSRSGEAFF TGCGCCAGGGGTTCCCGCTCAGGGGAAGCTTTCTTT TRBV5-1 - - TRBJ1-1
CASSEHNTGELFF TGTGCCAGCAGTGAACATAACACCGGGGAGCTGTTTTTT TRBV6-4 - - TRBJ2-2
CASSFRGNTEAFF TGTGCCAGTAGTTTCAGGGGGAACACTGAAGCTTTCTTT TRBV19 - once TRBJ1-1
CASSALPNEKLFF TGTGCCAGCAGTGCACTCCCTAATGAAAAACTGTTTTTT TRBV2 - - TRBJ1-4
CASSLTSGGDNEQFF TGTGCCAGCAGCCTAACTAGCGGGGGGGACAATGAGCAGTTCTTC TRBV7-3 TRBD2 - TRBJ2-1
CASSLLAGAPDAQYF TGTGCTAGCAGCTTACTAGCGGGAGCTCCAGATGCGCAGTATTTT TRBV7-7 TRBD2 - TRBJ2-3
CATSRDRQGGLNEQFF TGTGCCACCAGCAGAGATCGGCAGGGGGGGCTCAATGAGCAGTTCTTC TRBV15 - - TRBJ2-1
CASSSSGTDTQYF TGTGCCAGCAGTTCTAGCGGCACAGATACGCAGTATTTT TRBV2 - once TRBJ2-3
CASSLRGTGAGYTF TGTGCCAGCAGCTTAAGGGGGACAGGGGCCGGCTACACCTTC TRBV7-3 TRBD1 - TRBJ1-2
CASSLSTDQYF TGTGCCAGCAGCTTATCCACCGATCAGTACTTC TRBV7-9 - - TRBJ2-7